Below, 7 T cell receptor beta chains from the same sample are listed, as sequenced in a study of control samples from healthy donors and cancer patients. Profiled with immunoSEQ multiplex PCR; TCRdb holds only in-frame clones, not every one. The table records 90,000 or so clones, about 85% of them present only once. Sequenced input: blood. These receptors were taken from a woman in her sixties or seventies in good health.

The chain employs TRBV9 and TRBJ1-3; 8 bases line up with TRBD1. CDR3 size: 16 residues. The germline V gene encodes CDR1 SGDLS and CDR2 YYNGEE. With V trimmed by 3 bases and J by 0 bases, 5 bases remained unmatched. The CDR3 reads CASSEGQVVSGNTIYF. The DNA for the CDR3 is TGTGCCAGCAGCGAGGGACAGGTCGTCTCTGGAAACACCATATATTTT. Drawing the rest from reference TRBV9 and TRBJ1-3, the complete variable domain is DSGVTQTPKHLITATGQRVTLRCSPRSGDLSVYWYQQSLDQGLQFLIQYYNGEERAKGNILERFSAQQFPDLHSELNLSSLELGDSALYFCASSEGQVVSGNTIYFGEGSWLTVV.

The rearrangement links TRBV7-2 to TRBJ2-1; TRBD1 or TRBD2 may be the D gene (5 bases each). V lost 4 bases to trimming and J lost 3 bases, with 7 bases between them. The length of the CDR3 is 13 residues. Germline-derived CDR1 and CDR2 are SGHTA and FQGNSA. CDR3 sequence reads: CASSWDGYNEQFF. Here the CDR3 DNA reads TGTGCCAGCAGCTGGGACGGCTACAATGAGCAGTTCTTC.

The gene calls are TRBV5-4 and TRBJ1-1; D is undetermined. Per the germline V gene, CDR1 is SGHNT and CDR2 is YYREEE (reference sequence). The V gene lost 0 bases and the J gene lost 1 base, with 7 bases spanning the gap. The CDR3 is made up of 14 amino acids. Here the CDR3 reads CASSLERKNTEAFF. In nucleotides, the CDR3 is TGTGCCAGCAGCTTGGAGAGGAAGAACACTGAAGCTTTCTTT.

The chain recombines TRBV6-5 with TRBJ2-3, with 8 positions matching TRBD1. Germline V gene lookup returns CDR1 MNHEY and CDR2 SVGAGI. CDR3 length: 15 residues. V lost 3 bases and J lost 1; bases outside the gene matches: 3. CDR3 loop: CASSYQGARTDTQYF. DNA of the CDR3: TGTGCCAGCAGTTATCAGGGGGCTCGCACAGATACGCAGTATTTT.

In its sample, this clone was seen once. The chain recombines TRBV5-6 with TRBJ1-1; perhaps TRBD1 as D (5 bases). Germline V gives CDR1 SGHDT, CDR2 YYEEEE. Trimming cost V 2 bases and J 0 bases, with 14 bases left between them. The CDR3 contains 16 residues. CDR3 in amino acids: CASSLRGDLMNTEAFF. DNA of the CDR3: TGTGCCAGCAGCTTAAGAGGGGACCTAATGAACACTGAAGCTTTCTTT.

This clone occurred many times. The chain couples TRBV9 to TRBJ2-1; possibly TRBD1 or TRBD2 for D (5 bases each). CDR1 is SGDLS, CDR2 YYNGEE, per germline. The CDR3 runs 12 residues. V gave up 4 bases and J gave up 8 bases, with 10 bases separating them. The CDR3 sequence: CASSSRGDEQFF. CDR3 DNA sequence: TGTGCCAGCAGCTCCCGAGGGGATGAGCAGTTCTTC.

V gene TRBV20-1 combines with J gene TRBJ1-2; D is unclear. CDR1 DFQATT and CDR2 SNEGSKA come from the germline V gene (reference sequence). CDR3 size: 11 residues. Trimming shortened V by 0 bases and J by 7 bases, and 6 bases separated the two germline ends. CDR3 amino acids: CSARERVGYTF. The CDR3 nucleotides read TGCAGTGCTAGAGAAAGGGTTGGCTACACCTTC.